A selection of T cell receptor beta chains follows, all from one sample in a study of PD-1 blockade in mismatch repair-deficient tumors. Repertoires were generated with immunoSEQ multiplex PCR, while TCRdb's copy carries only in-frame clones and drops some. The profile covers roughly 50,000 clones, with 81% appearing a single time and over 7.5% taken by the ten largest. Material: peripheral blood, obtained 20 weeks after starting pembrolizumab. These TCRs come from an adult with mismatch repair-deficient cancer. Both conserved end residues are part of each CDR3.

TRBV5-1 CASSIGTFNVKNIQYF
TRBV10-2 CASQASLAKNIQYF
TRBV7-9 CASSLDQGTAFF
TRBV18 CASSRRAEDEQYF
TRBV27 CASSLSSGANVLTF
TRBV2 CASRDRFRPADTQYF
TRBV5-4 CASSSLTDTQYF
TRBV19 CASWKRNNYGYTF
TRBV20-1 CSASDTEAFF
TRBV11-2 CASSLPSGSGVNEQYF
TRBV29-1 CSVGPRGSFEAFF
TRBV4-1 CASSPPSYNEQFF
TRBV19 CASSITGLEMSEQYF